These 3 T cell receptor beta chains originate from one sample sequenced in a study of blood T cells in healthy people across ages. Then a second PCR, running roughly 6 to 12 cycles, was carried out with a sample-barcoded 5' primer and a J-beta primer mix. TCRdb re-called the 5' RACE reads with MiXCR, one entry per CDR3 protein. The table records more than 800,000 distinct CDR3 sequences, less than 35% of them present only once. The sample comprised blood. These receptors all stem from a woman over 75 in good health.

This clonotype was counted a few times. The V call is TRBV5-1, the J call TRBJ1-4, with TRBD1 identical over 10 bases. There are 16 residues in the CDR3. Germline V CDR1 and CDR2: SGHRS, YFSETQ. V lost 5 bases to trimming and J lost 0 bases; unmatched junction nucleotides: 4. DNA for the CDR3: TGCGCCAGCAGGCGGACAGGGGGGACAACTAATGAAAAACTGTTTTTT. Amino acid sequence: CASRRTGGTTNEKLFF.

This clonotype was observed many times. V gene TRBV5-1 combines with J gene TRBJ2-7, with 10 bases aligning to TRBD1. V shed 4 bases and J 3 bases; nucleotides not matched to a gene: 7. Germline V gene sequence: CDR1 SGHRS, CDR2 YFSETQ. CDR3 length: 15 amino acids. CDR3 sequence (DNA): TGCGCCAGCAGCCCCGGGGGACAGGGGTTCTACGAGCAGTACTTC. This codes for CASSPGGQGFYEQYF.

The rearrangement uses TRBV27 and TRBJ2-5; D could derive from TRBD1 or TRBD2 (6 bases each). With 6 bases removed from V and 3 bases from J, the gap between germline ends came to 14 bases. Germline CDR1 MNHEY, CDR2 SMNVEV (reference sequence). The CDR3 extends over 14 amino acids. The chain's CDR3 is CASSPTGAKETQYF. For the CDR3, the DNA is TGTGCCAGCAGCCCGACGGGGGCTAAAGAGACCCAGTACTTC.